This note documents a single TCR beta chain sequence. Its antigen is unidentified. This entry comes from a study of shared clonotypes between healthy human individuals. General study results and limits: Non-shared clonotypes displayed generation probabilities falling below those of clonotypes present in all four donors. In general, naive subsets displayed greater estimated richness than memory subsets did.

Between the trimmed V and J ends, which lost 7 bases and 1 base, there was a span of 13 bases. Germline CDR1 is SNHLY and CDR2 is FYNNEI. The CDR3 runs to 15 residues. The method was immunoSEQ multiplex PCR; TCRdb's version includes in-frame clones alone and lacks a portion of them. The sample carries 1.5 million to 2.5 million clones, over 85% recorded once. Only CD45RO-negative cells positively selected for CCR7 counted as naive CD8 cells, so terminally differentiated effector memory CD45RA+ cells were excluded. The rearrangement uses TRBV2 and TRBJ2-2; a possible D gene is TRBD2 (6 bases). The sample comprised naive CD8+ T cells sorted from blood. The receptor comes from a young man in good health. The chain's CDR3 is CASIDGGWNTGELFF. The CDR3 coding sequence is TGTGCCAGCATTGACGGGGGTTGGAACACCGGGGAGCTGTTTTTT.